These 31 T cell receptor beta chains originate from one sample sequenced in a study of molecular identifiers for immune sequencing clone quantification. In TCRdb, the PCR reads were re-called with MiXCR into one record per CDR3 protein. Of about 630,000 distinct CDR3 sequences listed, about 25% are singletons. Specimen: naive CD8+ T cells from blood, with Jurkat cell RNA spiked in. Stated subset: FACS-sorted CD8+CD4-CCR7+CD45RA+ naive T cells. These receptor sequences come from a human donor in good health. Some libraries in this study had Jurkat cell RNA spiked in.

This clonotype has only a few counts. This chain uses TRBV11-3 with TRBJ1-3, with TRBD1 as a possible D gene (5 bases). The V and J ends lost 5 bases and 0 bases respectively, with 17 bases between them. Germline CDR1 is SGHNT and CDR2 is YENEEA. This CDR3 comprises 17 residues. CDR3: CASSTPGGPSSGNTIYF. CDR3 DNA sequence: TGTGCCAGCAGCACCCCGGGGGGACCGAGCTCTGGAAACACCATATATTTT.

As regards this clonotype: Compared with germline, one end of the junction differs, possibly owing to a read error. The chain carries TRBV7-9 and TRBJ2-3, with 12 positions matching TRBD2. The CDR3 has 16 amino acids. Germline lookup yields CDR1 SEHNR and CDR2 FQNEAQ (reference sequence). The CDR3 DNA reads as TGTGTCAGCAGCCCAAGACTAGCGGGAGCTCCAGATACGCAGTATTTT. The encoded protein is CVSSPRLAGAPDTQYF.

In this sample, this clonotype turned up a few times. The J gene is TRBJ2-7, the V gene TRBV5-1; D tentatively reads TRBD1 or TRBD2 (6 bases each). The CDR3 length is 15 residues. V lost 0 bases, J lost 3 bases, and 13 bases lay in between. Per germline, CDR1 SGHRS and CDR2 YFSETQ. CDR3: CASSLVSGADYEQYF. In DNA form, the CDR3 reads TGCGCCAGCAGCTTGGTTTCGGGGGCGGACTACGAGCAGTACTTC.

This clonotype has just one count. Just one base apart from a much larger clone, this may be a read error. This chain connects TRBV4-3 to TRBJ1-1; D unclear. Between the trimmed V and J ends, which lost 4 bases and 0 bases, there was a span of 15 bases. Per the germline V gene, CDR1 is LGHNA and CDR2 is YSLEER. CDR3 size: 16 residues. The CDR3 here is CASSLDWAEVNTEAFF. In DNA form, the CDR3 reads TGCGCCAGCAGCCTCGACTGGGCCGAGGTGAACACTGAAGCTTTCTTT.

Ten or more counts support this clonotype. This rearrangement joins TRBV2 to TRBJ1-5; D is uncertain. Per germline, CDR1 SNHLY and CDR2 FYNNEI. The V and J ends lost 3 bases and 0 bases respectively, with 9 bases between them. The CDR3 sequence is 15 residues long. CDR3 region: CASSDASHSNQPQHF. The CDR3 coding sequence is TGTGCCAGCAGTGACGCCAGCCATAGCAATCAGCCCCAGCATTTT. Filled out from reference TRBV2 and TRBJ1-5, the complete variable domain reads EPEVTQTPSHQVTQMGQEVILRCVPISNHLYFYWYRQILGQKVEFLVSFYNNEISEKSEIFDDQFSVERPDGSNFTLKIRSTKLEDSAMYFCASSDASHSNQPQHFGDGTRLSIL.

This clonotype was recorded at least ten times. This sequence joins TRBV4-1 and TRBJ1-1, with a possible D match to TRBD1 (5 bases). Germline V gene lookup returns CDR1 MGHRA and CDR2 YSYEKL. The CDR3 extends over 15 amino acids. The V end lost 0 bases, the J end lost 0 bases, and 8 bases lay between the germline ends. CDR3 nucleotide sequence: TGCGCCAGCAGCCAAGAGCAGGGCCTGAACACTGAAGCTTTCTTT. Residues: CASSQEQGLNTEAFF.

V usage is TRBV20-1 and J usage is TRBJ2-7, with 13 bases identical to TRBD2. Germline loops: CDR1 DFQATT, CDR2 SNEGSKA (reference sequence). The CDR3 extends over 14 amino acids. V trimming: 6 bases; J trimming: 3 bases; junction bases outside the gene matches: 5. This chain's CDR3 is CSAKGLAGLYEQYF. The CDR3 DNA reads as TGCAGTGCAAAGGGACTAGCGGGACTCTACGAGCAGTACTTC.

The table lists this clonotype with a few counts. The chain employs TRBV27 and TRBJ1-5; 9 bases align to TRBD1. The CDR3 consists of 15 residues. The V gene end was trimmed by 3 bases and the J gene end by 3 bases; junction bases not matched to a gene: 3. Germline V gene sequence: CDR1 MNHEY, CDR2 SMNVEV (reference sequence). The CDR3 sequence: CASSFGTGLNQPQHF. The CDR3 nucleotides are TGTGCCAGCAGTTTCGGGACAGGGCTCAATCAGCCCCAGCATTTT.

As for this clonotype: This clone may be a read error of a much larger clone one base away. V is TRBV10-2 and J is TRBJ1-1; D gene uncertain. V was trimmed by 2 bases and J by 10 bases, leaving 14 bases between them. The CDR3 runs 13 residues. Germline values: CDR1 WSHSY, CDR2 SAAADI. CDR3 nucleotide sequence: TGCGCCAGCAGTGAGGTGGAACTTTCTGGAGCTTTCTTT. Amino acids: CASSEVELSGAFF.

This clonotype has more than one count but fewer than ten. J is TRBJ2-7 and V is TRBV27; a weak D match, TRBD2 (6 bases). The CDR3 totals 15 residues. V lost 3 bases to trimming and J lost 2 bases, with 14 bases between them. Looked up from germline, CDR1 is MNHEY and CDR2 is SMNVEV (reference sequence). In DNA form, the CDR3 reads TGTGCCAGCAGTTTTCGATCGGGAGCGACCTACGAGCAGTACTTC. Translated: CASSFRSGATYEQYF.

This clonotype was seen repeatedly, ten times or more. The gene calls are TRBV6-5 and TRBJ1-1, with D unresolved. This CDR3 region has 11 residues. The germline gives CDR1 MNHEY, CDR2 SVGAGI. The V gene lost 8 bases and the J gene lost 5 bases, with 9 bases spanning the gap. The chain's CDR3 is CASQLGTEAFF. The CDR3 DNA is TGTGCCAGCCAGTTGGGGACTGAAGCTTTCTTT.

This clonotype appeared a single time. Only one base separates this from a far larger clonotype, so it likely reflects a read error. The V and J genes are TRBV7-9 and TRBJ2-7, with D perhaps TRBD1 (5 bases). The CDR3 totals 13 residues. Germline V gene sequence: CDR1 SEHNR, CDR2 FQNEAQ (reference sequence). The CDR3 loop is CASSLAQGYELYF. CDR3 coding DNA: TGTGCCAGCAGCTTAGCGCAGGGTTACGAGCTGTACTTC.

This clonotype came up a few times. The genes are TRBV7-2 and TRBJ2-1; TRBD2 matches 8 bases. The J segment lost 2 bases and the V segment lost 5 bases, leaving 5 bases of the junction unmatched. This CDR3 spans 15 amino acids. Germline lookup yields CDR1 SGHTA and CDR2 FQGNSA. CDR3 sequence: CASSAQGLAYNEQFF. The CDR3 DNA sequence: TGTGCCAGCAGCGCCCAGGGACTAGCCTACAATGAGCAGTTCTTC. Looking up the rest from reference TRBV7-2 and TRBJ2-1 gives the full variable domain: GAGVSQSPSNKVTEKGKDVELRCDPISGHTALYWYRQSLGQGLEFLIYFQGNSAPDKSGLPSDRFSAERTGGSVSTLTIQRTQQEDSAVYLCASSAQGLAYNEQFFGPGTRLTVL.

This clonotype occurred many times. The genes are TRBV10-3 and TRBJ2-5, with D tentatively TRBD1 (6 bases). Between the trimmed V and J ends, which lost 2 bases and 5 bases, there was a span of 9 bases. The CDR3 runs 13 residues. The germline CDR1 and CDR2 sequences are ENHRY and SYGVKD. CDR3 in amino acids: CAISETGSETQYF. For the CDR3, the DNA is TGTGCCATCAGTGAGACAGGGTCCGAGACCCAGTACTTC.

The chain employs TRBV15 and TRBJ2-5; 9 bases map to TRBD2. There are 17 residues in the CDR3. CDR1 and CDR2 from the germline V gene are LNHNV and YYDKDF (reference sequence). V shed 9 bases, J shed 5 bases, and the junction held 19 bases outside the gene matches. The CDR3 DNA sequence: TGTGCCACAACCGGTATCCCCCAGCGGGGGGAGGTGGAGACCCAGTACTTC. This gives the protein CATTGIPQRGEVETQYF.

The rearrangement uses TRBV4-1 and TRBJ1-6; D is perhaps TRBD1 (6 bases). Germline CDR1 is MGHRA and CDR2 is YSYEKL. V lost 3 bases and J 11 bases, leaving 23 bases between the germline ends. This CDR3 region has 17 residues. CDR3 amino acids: CASSQEHRVGIGPPLHF. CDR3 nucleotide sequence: TGCGCCAGCAGCCAGGAGCACAGGGTAGGAATTGGACCACCCCTCCACTTT.

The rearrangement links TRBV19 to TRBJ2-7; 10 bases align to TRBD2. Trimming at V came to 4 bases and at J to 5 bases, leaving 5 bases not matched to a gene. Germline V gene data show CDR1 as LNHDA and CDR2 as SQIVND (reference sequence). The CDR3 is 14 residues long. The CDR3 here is CASSSASGSHEQYF. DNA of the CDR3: TGTGCCAGTAGTAGTGCTAGCGGGAGTCACGAGCAGTACTTC.

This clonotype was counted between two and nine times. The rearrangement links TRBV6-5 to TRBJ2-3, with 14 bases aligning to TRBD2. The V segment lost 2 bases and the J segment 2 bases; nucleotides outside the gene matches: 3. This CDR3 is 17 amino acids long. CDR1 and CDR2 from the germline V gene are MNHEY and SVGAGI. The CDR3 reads CASSYRTSGGPTDTQYF. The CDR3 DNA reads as TGTGCCAGCAGTTACCGGACTAGCGGGGGGCCCACAGATACGCAGTATTTT.

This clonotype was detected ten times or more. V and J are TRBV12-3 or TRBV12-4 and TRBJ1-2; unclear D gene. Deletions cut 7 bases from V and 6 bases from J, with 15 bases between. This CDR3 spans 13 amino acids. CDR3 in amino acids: CASTSAPSDGYTF. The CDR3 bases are TGTGCCAGCACCTCCGCCCCTAGTGATGGCTACACCTTC.

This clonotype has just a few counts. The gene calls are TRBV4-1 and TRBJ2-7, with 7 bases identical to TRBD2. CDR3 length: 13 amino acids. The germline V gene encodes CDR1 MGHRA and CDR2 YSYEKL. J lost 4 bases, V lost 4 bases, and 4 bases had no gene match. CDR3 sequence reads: CASSPSGEYEQYF. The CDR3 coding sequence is TGCGCCAGCAGCCCCAGCGGGGAGTACGAGCAGTACTTC.

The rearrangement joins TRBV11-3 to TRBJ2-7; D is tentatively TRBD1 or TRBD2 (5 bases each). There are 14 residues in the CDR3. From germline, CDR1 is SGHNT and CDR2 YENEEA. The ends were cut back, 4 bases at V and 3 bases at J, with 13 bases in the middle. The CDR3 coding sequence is TGTGCCAGCAGCTCGGAGGTAGGGGACTACGAGCAGTACTTC. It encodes CASSSEVGDYEQYF.

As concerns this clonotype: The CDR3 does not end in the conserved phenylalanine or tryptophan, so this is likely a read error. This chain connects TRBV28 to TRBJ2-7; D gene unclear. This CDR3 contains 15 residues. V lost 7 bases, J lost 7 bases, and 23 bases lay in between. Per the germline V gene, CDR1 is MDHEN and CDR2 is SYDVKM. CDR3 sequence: CASITTPAAILEQYS. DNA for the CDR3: TGTGCCAGCATTACGACGCCGGCGGCGATCTTGGAGCAGTACTCC.

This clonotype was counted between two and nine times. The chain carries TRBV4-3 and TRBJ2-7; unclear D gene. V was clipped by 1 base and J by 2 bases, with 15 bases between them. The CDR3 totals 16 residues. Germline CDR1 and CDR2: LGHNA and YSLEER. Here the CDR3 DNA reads TGCGCCAGCAGCCAAGGGCAGGCGGAACCCCCCTACGAGCAGTACTTC. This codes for CASSQGQAEPPYEQYF.

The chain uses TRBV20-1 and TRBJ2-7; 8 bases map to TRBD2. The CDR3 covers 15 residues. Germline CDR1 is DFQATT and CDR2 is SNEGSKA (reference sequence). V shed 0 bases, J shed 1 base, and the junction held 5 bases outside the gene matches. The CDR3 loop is CSAREAGEMSYEQYF. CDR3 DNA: TGCAGTGCTAGAGAAGCGGGAGAGATGTCCTACGAGCAGTACTTC.

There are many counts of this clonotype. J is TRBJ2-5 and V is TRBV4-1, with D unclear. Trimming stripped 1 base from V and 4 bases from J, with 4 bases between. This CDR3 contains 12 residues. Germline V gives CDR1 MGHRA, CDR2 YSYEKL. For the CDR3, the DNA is TGCGCCAGCAGCCAAGCTGGAGAGACCCAGTACTTC. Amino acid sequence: CASSQAGETQYF.

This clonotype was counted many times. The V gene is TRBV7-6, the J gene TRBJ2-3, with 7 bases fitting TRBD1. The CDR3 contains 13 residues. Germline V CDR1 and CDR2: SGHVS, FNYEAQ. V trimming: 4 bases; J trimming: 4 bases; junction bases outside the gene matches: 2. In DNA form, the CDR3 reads TGTGCCAGCAGCTCCACAGGGGCAGATACGCAGTATTTT. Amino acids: CASSSTGADTQYF.

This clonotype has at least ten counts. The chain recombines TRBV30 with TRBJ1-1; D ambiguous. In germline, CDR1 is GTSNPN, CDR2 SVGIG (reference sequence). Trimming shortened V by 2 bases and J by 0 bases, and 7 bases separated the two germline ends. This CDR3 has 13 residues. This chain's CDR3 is CAWSLGMNTEAFF. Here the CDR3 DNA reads TGTGCCTGGAGTTTGGGGATGAACACTGAAGCTTTCTTT.

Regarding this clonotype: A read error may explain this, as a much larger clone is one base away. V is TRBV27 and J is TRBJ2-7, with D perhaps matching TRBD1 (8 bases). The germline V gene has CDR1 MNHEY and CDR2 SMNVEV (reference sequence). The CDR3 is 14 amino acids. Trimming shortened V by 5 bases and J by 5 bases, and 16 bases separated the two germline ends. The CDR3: CASSVTGGVNEQYF. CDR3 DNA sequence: TGTGCCAGCAGTGTAACAGGGGGGGTGAACGAGCAGTACTTC.

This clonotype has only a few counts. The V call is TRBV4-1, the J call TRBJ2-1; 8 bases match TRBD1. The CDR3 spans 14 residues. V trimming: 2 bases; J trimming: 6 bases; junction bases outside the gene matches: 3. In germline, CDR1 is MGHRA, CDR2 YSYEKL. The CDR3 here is CASSQQTGANEQFF. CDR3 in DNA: TGCGCCAGCAGCCAACAGACAGGGGCCAATGAGCAGTTCTTC.

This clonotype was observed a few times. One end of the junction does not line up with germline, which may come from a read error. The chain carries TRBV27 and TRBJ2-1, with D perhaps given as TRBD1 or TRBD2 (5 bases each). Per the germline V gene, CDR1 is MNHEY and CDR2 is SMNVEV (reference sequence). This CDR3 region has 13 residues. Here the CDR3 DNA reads TGTGCTAGCAGTTCCGGGACCGGCTATGAGCAGTTCTTC. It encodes CASSSGTGYEQFF.

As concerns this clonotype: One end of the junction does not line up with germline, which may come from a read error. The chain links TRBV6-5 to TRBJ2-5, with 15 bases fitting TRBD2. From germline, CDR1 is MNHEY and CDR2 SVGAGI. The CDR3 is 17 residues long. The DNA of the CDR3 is TGTGCCAGCAGCCTCGGACTAGCGGGGGGGCTATTAGAGCCCCAGTACTTC. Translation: CASSLGLAGGLLEPQYF.